These 10 T cell receptor beta chains were sequenced from one sample in a study of shared clonotypes between healthy human individuals. The method was immunoSEQ multiplex PCR; TCRdb's version includes in-frame clones alone and lacks a portion of them. The sample consists of hundreds of thousands of clones, approximately 75% of them appearing once. Sequencing was done on a sample of memory CD4+ T cells sorted from blood. Noted subset: CD45RA-negative fraction. Every receptor here comes from a woman in her twenties or thirties in good health.

This clone appeared a single time. A far bigger clonotype differs at one base, so this is likely a read error. The chain joins TRBV18 to TRBJ2-5; 7 nucleotides align to TRBD1. This CDR3 has 14 amino acids. CDR1 is KGHSH, CDR2 LQKENI, per germline. Germline trimming cut 5 bases from V and 7 bases from J; bases unmatched to any gene: 10. CDR3 sequence (DNA): TGTGCCAGCTCATCGACCGGGACAGCGGTGACCCAGTACTTC. Translating it yields CASSSTGTAVTQYF. The variable domain in full, with the rest retrieved from reference TRBV18 and TRBJ2-5, is NAGVMQNPRHLVRRRGQEARLRCSPMKGHSHVYWYRQLPEEGLKFMVYLQKENIIDESGMPKERFSAEFPKEGPSILRIQQVVRGDSAAYFCASSSTGTAVTQYFGPGTRLLVL.

This chain joins TRBV5-6 and TRBJ2-7, with D perhaps matching TRBD2 (5 bases). CDR3 length: 13 amino acids. Germline values: CDR1 SGHDT, CDR2 YYEEEE. Trimming removed 2 bases from V and 1 base from J, with 7 bases in between. The CDR3 DNA is TGTGCCAGCAGCTTTCGGGAATCCTACGAGCAGTACTTC. Translated, it gives CASSFRESYEQYF.

The chain employs TRBV7-9 and TRBJ1-2; a weak D match, TRBD1 (5 bases). V was cut by 4 bases and J by 4 bases, with 22 bases left in between. From germline, CDR1 is SEHNR and CDR2 FQNEAQ (reference sequence). The CDR3 spans 17 residues. The CDR3 DNA is TGTGCCAGCAGCTCGATAAGGAGCCCAGGGACTCTCTATGGCTACACCTTC. Its translation: CASSSIRSPGTLYGYTF.

The chain employs TRBV11-2 and TRBJ2-7; no definite D call. CDR3 length: 15 residues. V lost 1 base and J 3 bases, leaving 13 bases between the germline ends. The germline gives CDR1 SGHAT, CDR2 FQNNGV. CDR3 coding DNA: TGTGCCAGCAGCTTAGCGTTGACTGCCCTCTACGAGCAGTACTTC. As protein: CASSLALTALYEQYF.

The J gene is TRBJ1-1, the V gene TRBV2; no reliable D call. From germline, CDR1 is SNHLY and CDR2 FYNNEI. Deletions cut 5 bases from V and 7 bases from J, with 26 bases between. This CDR3 comprises 17 residues. CDR3 bases: TGTGCCAGCAGTAACCAAGGCGGCTATGGCTTCACCGTTGAAGCTTTCTTT. It yields the protein CASSNQGGYGFTVEAFF.

This chain joins TRBV27 and TRBJ1-1; 9 nucleotides match TRBD1. This CDR3 has 13 amino acids. V gave up 6 bases and J gave up 3 bases; unmatched junction bases: 2. Per the germline V gene, CDR1 is MNHEY and CDR2 is SMNVEV (reference sequence). CDR3: CASRDRGHTEAFF. The CDR3 nucleotides read TGTGCCAGCAGGGACAGGGGCCACACTGAAGCTTTCTTT.

This clone was counted ten times or more. The chain has TRBV4-1 and TRBJ2-7, with 12 bases fitting TRBD2. The V segment lost 1 base and the J segment 8 bases; nucleotides outside the gene matches: 6. Germline loops: CDR1 MGHRA, CDR2 YSYEKL. The CDR3 has 15 amino acids. CDR3 sequence (DNA): TGCGCCAGCAGCCAAGGACTAGCGGGAGTTGGCAAGCAGTACTTC. It codes for CASSQGLAGVGKQYF.

The V gene is TRBV19, the J gene TRBJ2-2; D ambiguous. The CDR3 is 15 residues long. Germline V lookup: CDR1 LNHDA, CDR2 SQIVND (reference sequence). Between the trimmed V and J ends, which lost 5 bases and 3 bases, there was a span of 13 bases. CDR3 residues: CASSPRSTDTGELFF. The CDR3 region has the DNA TGTGCCAGTAGTCCCCGTAGTACCGACACCGGGGAGCTGTTTTTT.

This chain joins TRBV19 and TRBJ2-7, with D possibly called TRBD1 or TRBD2 (6 bases each). The CDR3 length is 21 residues. Germline-derived CDR1 and CDR2 are LNHDA and SQIVND (reference sequence). The V and J ends lost 5 bases and 3 bases respectively, with 35 bases between them. The CDR3 nucleotides are TGTGCCAGTAGTGCTGACCTTAGCGGCTCGCACTTCAACAGGGCGCTCTACGAGCAGTACTTC. Protein: CASSADLSGSHFNRALYEQYF.

This clone was counted ten times or more. This chain links TRBV27 with TRBJ1-6; a weak D match, TRBD1 (5 bases). The length of the CDR3 is 15 residues. V was pared by 7 bases and J by 8 bases, with 18 bases between. The germline V gene has CDR1 MNHEY and CDR2 SMNVEV (reference sequence). CDR3 DNA: TGTGCCAGCAAAGAGAAGCGGGACGGCTATTCACCCCTCCACTTT. Encoded protein: CASKEKRDGYSPLHF.